Below, 10 T cell receptor beta chains from the same sample are listed, as sequenced in a study of T cell responses to AZD1222 COVID-19 vaccine. The repertoire was sequenced with immunoSEQ multiplex PCR; TCRdb's copy has only in-frame clones and lacks some. The sample has roughly 100,000 clones, about 92% seen once. Material: peripheral blood, obtained 28 days after the second AZD1222 dose. These receptors came from an adult who received the AZD1222 COVID-19 vaccine.

This chain joins TRBV7-9 and TRBJ2-3, with TRBD2 identical over 10 bases. Germline V CDR1 and CDR2: SEHNR, FQNEAQ (reference sequence). V dropped 5 bases and J dropped 4; count of bases not matched to a gene: 6. The CDR3 runs to 15 residues. In DNA, the CDR3 is TGTGCCAGCAGCGGACAGCTAGCGGGGGCAGATACGCAGTATTTT. Amino acid sequence: CASSGQLAGADTQYF.

The CDR3 DNA sequence: TGTGCCAGTAGTATAGGGACATCCTCGATAACGCAGTATTTT. This gives the protein CASSIGTSSITQYF. The chain has TRBV19 and TRBJ2-3; TRBD1 is a possible D gene (5 bases). The germline V and J ends were trimmed by 1 base and 9 bases, with 14 bases remaining between them. Per germline, CDR1 LNHDA and CDR2 SQIVND (reference sequence). CDR3 length: 14 amino acids. The full variable domain, in which reference TRBV19 and TRBJ2-3 provide the parts outside the CDR3, is DGGITQSPKYLFRKEGQNVTLSCEQNLNHDAMYWYRQDPGQGLRLIYYSQIVNDFQKGDIAEGYSVSREKKESFPLTVTSAQKNPTAFYLCASSIGTSSITQYFGPGTRLTVL.

The rearrangement links TRBV30 to TRBJ2-2, with D perhaps assigned TRBD1 or TRBD2 (5 bases each). Germline lookup yields CDR1 GTSNPN and CDR2 SVGIG (reference sequence). Deletions cut 0 bases from V and 5 bases from J, with 13 bases between. The CDR3 covers 15 residues. The CDR3 nucleotides are TGTGCCTGGAGTGTAAAGGGACCGGGGACCGGGGAGCTGTTTTTT. Translation gives CAWSVKGPGTGELFF. Full variable domain (missing parts from reference TRBV30 and TRBJ2-2): SQTIHQWPATLVQPVGSPLSLECTVEGTSNPNLYWYRQAAGRGLQLLFYSVGIGQISSEVPQNLSASRPQDRQFILSSKKLLLSDSGFYLCAWSVKGPGTGELFFGEGSRLTVL.

The V gene is TRBV9, the J gene TRBJ2-3, with 7 positions matching TRBD2. Germline trimming cut 0 bases from V and 0 bases from J; bases unmatched to any gene: 4. There are 16 residues in the CDR3. The germline V gene encodes CDR1 SGDLS and CDR2 YYNGEE. The CDR3 protein is CASSVEGSGSTDTQYF. In DNA form, the CDR3 reads TGTGCCAGCAGCGTAGAGGGTAGCGGGAGCACAGATACGCAGTATTTT.

The gene calls are TRBV6-1 and TRBJ2-1; D remains ambiguous. Per germline, CDR1 MNHNS and CDR2 SASEGT. V was pared by 1 base and J by 5 bases, with 15 bases between. The CDR3 runs to 16 residues. The CDR3 reads CASSEGQAAPHNEQFF. CDR3 nucleotides: TGTGCCAGCAGTGAAGGCCAGGCGGCTCCCCACAATGAGCAGTTCTTC.

This chain links TRBV7-9 with TRBJ1-4; 8 bases are shared with TRBD1. After removal of 5 bases from V and 2 bases from J, the junction contained 4 bases not matched to a gene. The germline V gene has CDR1 SEHNR and CDR2 FQNEAQ (reference sequence). The CDR3 is 15 amino acids. In DNA form, the CDR3 reads TGTGCCAGCAGCGCCCGACAGGGGACTAATGAAAAACTGTTTTTT. Its protein product is CASSARQGTNEKLFF.

The sample holds one count of this clone. The gene calls are TRBV2 and TRBJ1-3; no definite D call. CDR1 and CDR2 (germline): SNHLY, FYNNEI. Trimming cost V 4 bases and J 0 bases, with 7 bases left between them. This CDR3 comprises 14 residues. CDR3 bases: TGTGCCAGCAGTGGAGAAATCTCTGGAAACACCATATATTTT. Protein sequence: CASSGEISGNTIYF.

J is TRBJ2-5 and V is TRBV5-4; tentative D call: TRBD2 (6 bases). The germline V and J ends were trimmed by 1 base and 5 bases, with 15 bases remaining between them. Germline V lookup: CDR1 SGHNT, CDR2 YYREEE (reference sequence). This CDR3 spans 15 amino acids. CDR3 amino acids: CASSLPGGVGETQYF. The CDR3 region has the DNA TGTGCCAGCAGCTTGCCTGGCGGGGTAGGGGAGACCCAGTACTTC.

J is TRBJ1-5 and V is TRBV5-1; D is ambiguous. Trimming cost V 0 bases and J 4 bases, with 11 bases left between them. Germline CDR1 reads SGHRS; CDR2 reads YFSETQ. This CDR3 contains 15 residues. The CDR3: CASSLAGLANQPQHF. CDR3 in DNA: TGCGCCAGCAGCTTGGCCGGGTTGGCAAATCAGCCCCAGCATTTT.

This chain links TRBV7-8 with TRBJ2-1; TRBD2 agrees at 8 bases. The CDR3 contains 16 residues. The germline V gene encodes CDR1 SGHVS and CDR2 FQNEAQ. V shed 4 bases, J shed 6 bases, and the junction held 11 bases outside the gene matches. Written as DNA, the CDR3 is TGTGCCAGCAGCTCTATAGCAGCGCGGGGGGCCAATGAGCAGTTCTTC. This translates into CASSSIAARGANEQFF. Full variable domain (rest looked up from reference TRBV7-8 and TRBJ2-1): GAGVSQSPRYKVAKRGQDVALRCDPISGHVSLFWYQQALGQGPEFLTYFQNEAQLDKSGLPSDRFFAERPEGSVSTLKIQRTQQEDSAVYLCASSSIAARGANEQFFGPGTRLTVL.